The clone carrying this TCR beta chain came up a few times. The antigen remains undetermined. This record belongs to a study of CD8+ T cells in alopecia areata. In the study overall: Those patients who were treated received oral tofacitinib, which was given at 5 to 10 mg twice daily for moderate-to-severe alopecia areata.

Extracted RNA was reverse transcribed, and the resulting cDNA served as sequencing template. The repertoire was sequenced with immunoSEQ multiplex PCR; TCRdb's copy has only in-frame clones and lacks some. The sample shows 100,000 to 150,000 clones, around 49% of them seen only once. Study-wide results and limits: In lesional scalp, particularly from alopecia totalis/universalis, clonality was higher than in normal scalp.

Sampling of alopecia areata patients yielded lesional scalp punch biopsies as well as peripheral blood. The receptor was isolated from a human donor with alopecia areata. This sample comprised CD8+ T cells sorted from blood, obtained at week 0.

CDR3 coding DNA: TGTGCCAGCAGGCTACCGGGCTCCATCCCGTCTGGGGCCAACGTCCTGACTTTC. Translating it yields CASRLPGSIPSGANVLTF. V is TRBV7-9 and J is TRBJ2-6; no firm D call. V dropped 6 bases and J dropped 1 base, with 19 bases sitting between them. CDR3 length: 18 amino acids. Per the germline V gene, CDR1 is SEHNR and CDR2 is FQNEAQ (reference sequence).